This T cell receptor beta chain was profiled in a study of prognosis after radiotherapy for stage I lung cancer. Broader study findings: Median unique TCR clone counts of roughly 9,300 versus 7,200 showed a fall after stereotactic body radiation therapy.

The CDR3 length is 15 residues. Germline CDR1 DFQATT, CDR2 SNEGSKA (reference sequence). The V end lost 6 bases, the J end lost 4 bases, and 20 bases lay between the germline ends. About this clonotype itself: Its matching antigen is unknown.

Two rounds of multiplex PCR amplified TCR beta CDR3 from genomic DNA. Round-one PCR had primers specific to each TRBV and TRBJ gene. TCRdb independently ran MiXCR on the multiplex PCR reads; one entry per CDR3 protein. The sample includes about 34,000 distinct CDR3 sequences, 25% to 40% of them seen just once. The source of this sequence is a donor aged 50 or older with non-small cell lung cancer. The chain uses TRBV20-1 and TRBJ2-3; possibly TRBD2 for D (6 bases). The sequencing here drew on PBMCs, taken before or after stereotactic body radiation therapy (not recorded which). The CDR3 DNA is TGCAGTGCACCGTATGCGGGACGCTCGGCAGATACGCAGTATTTT. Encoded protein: CSAPYAGRSADTQYF.